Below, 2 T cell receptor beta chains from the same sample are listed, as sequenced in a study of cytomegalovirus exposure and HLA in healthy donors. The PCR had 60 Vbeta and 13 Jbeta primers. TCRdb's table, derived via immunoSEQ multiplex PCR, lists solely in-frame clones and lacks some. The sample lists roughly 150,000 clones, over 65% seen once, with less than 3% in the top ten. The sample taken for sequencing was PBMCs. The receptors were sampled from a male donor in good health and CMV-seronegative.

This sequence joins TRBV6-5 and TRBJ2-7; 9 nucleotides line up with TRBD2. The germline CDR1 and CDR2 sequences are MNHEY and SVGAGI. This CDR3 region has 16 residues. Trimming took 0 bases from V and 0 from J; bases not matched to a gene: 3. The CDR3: CASSYSAGGSSYEQYF. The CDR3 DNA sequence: TGTGCCAGCAGTTACTCGGCGGGAGGGAGCTCCTACGAGCAGTACTTC.

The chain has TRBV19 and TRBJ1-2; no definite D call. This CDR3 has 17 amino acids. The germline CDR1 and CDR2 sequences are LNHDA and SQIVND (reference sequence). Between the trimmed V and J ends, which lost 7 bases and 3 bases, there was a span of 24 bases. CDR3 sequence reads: CASTLRPHLVGYYGYTF. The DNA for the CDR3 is TGTGCCAGTACCCTGAGGCCCCATCTGGTTGGATACTATGGCTACACCTTC. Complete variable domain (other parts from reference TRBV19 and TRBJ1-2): DGGITQSPKYLFRKEGQNVTLSCEQNLNHDAMYWYRQDPGQGLRLIYYSQIVNDFQKGDIAEGYSVSREKKESFPLTVTSAQKNPTAFYLCASTLRPHLVGYYGYTFGSGTRLTVV.